Sequencing of this T cell receptor (beta chain) was carried out in a study of T cell responses to AZD1222 COVID-19 vaccine. General observations from the study: The donors showed a predominance of white British ancestry and of females, with possible underestimation of clonal diversity.

Here immunoSEQ multiplex PCR was the method, and the copy in TCRdb shows in-frame clones only, minus some. The sample yields approximately 110,000 clones, more than 70% seen once. CDR3 length: 14 residues. Germline V CDR1 and CDR2: SGHTA, FQGNSA. V lost 3 bases and J lost 4, with 12 bases in between. As regards this clone: What it binds is not known.

The origin of this receptor is an adult in good health. V gene TRBV7-2 combines with J gene TRBJ1-2, with D uncertain. The material was peripheral blood, obtained on day 0 of AZD1222 vaccination. The CDR3 loop reads CASSFPTEIYGYTF. In DNA form, the CDR3 reads TGTGCCAGCAGCTTCCCGACGGAGATCTATGGCTACACCTTC.